These 22 T cell receptor beta chains were all obtained from the same sample, sequenced in a study of T cell responses to AZD1222 COVID-19 vaccine. Profiled with immunoSEQ multiplex PCR; TCRdb holds only in-frame clones, not every one. Here the sample spans 100,000 to 150,000 clones, approximately 93% being singletons. The sample in question was peripheral blood, obtained on day 0 of AZD1222 vaccination. The receptors shown here come from an adult in good health.

CDR3 in amino acids: CATSNGGEQYF. DNA for the CDR3: TGCGCCACTTCAAACGGGGGCGAGCAGTACTTC. The J gene is TRBJ2-7, the V gene TRBV10-2, with D tentatively TRBD2 (6 bases). The CDR3 spans 11 residues. The germline V gene has CDR1 WSHSY and CDR2 SAAADI. V was cut by 10 bases and J by 6 bases, with 13 bases left in between.

The rearrangement uses TRBV4-2 and TRBJ2-7, with D perhaps TRBD1 (7 bases). With 3 bases removed from V and 6 bases from J, the gap between germline ends came to 21 bases. The V gene's germline CDR1 is LGHNA and CDR2 YNFKEQ. The CDR3 extends over 16 amino acids. The CDR3 sequence: CASSQPPGGQNGEQYF. CDR3 nucleotide sequence: TGTGCCAGCAGCCAGCCCCCAGGGGGGCAGAACGGCGAGCAGTACTTC.

The chain combines TRBV6-5 with TRBJ1-2; TRBD1 matches 9 bases. The V gene end was trimmed by 6 bases and the J gene end by 4 bases; junction bases not matched to a gene: 9. Germline V gene lookup returns CDR1 MNHEY and CDR2 SVGAGI. The CDR3 covers 15 residues. The CDR3, as DNA: TGTGCCAGCAGATTACAGGGGGCTAATCTCTATGGCTACACCTTC. Amino acid sequence: CASRLQGANLYGYTF.

The V gene is TRBV28, the J gene TRBJ1-1; 7 bases match TRBD1. Per the germline V gene, CDR1 is MDHEN and CDR2 is SYDVKM. This CDR3 region has 18 residues. V shed 5 bases and J 6 bases; nucleotides not matched to a gene: 21. The CDR3, as DNA: TGTGCCAGCAGTACACCGGGACAGCGGGCCTTTACGGAACCTGAAGCTTTCTTT. The encoded protein is CASSTPGQRAFTEPEAFF.

This chain joins TRBV4-1 and TRBJ1-2, with D possibly matching TRBD1 (6 bases). Looked up from germline, CDR1 is MGHRA and CDR2 is YSYEKL. The CDR3 sequence is 15 residues long. Trimming left V 0 bases short and J 7 bases short, with 15 bases between. The DNA of the CDR3 is TGCGCCAGCAGCCAAGATCTTGGCAGGGGCACTGGCTACACCTTC. This translates into CASSQDLGRGTGYTF.

This clone occurred once. The rearrangement links TRBV28 to TRBJ1-2; 10 bases fit TRBD1. This CDR3 contains 15 residues. Germline assignment: CDR1 MDHEN and CDR2 SYDVKM. The junction had 9 bases not matched to a gene; V was cut back by 6 bases and J by 5 bases. The CDR3 loop reads CASSDRGRRGYGYTF. CDR3 sequence (DNA): TGTGCCAGCAGCGACAGGGGGCGTCGGGGTTATGGCTACACCTTC.

The chain couples TRBV6-5 to TRBJ1-2, with D possibly TRBD1 on 6 matching bases. CDR1 and CDR2 from the germline V gene are MNHEY and SVGAGI. There are 16 residues in the CDR3. The V gene lost 2 bases and the J gene lost 4 bases, with 17 bases spanning the gap. This CDR3 is CASSYRLDRILYGYTF. CDR3 in DNA: TGTGCCAGCAGTTACCGACTCGACAGGATCCTCTATGGCTACACCTTC.

J is TRBJ2-3 and V is TRBV3-1 (or the pseudogene TRBV3-2), with TRBD2 matching 11 bases. Germline CDR1 reads LGHDT; CDR2 reads YNNKEL (reference sequence). There are 16 residues in the CDR3. The J segment lost 4 bases and the V segment lost 1 base, leaving 4 bases of the junction unmatched. The CDR3 protein is CASSQVGGLAADTQYF. For the CDR3, the DNA is TGTGCCAGCAGCCAAGTAGGGGGACTAGCGGCAGATACGCAGTATTTT.

The table lists this clone with a count of one. The V gene is TRBV18, the J gene TRBJ1-2; D is unclear. Germline CDR1 is KGHSH and CDR2 is LQKENI. This CDR3 is built from 14 residues. V was trimmed by 0 bases and J by 8 bases, leaving 13 bases between them. The CDR3 here is CASSPPWVRNGYTF. Written as DNA, the CDR3 is TGTGCCAGCTCACCACCGTGGGTCAGAAACGGCTACACCTTC.

This chain joins TRBV5-1 and TRBJ2-6; 10 nucleotides match TRBD2. Germline CDR1 SGHRS, CDR2 YFSETQ. V shed 1 base and J 0 bases; nucleotides not matched to a gene: 4. CDR3 length: 18 residues. CDR3 coding DNA: TGCGCCAGCAGCTTGTTAGCGGGGGGCATCTCTGGGGCCAACGTCCTGACTTTC. This encodes CASSLLAGGISGANVLTF.

The rearrangement uses TRBV7-8 and TRBJ1-1, with D possibly TRBD1 on 5 matching bases. CDR3 length: 13 amino acids. Trimming took 5 bases from V and 4 from J, leaving 11 bases between them. The germline gives CDR1 SGHVS, CDR2 FQNEAQ. CDR3 in DNA: TGTGCCAGCAGCCGCAGCGGGGGCACTGAAGCTTTCTTT. This sequence encodes CASSRSGGTEAFF.

This clone was seen a single time. The V call is TRBV5-4, the J call TRBJ2-4; D remains ambiguous. This CDR3 spans 17 amino acids. Trimming stripped 3 bases from V and 0 bases from J, with 16 bases between. Germline V lookup: CDR1 SGHNT, CDR2 YYREEE (reference sequence). Here the CDR3 DNA reads TGTGCCAGCAGCTCCGTGGCGGCGCCCCTAGCCAAAAACATTCAGTACTTC. Its protein product is CASSSVAAPLAKNIQYF.

V is TRBV7-9 and J is TRBJ2-3; TRBD2 matches at 13 bases. CDR3 length: 18 residues. Germline lookup yields CDR1 SEHNR and CDR2 FQNEAQ (reference sequence). V shed 3 bases and J 1 base; nucleotides not matched to a gene: 7. This CDR3 is CASSFMTSGRPGTDTQYF. In DNA form, the CDR3 reads TGTGCCAGCAGCTTCATGACTAGCGGGAGGCCGGGCACAGATACGCAGTATTTT.

The CDR3 nucleotides read TGCGCCAGCAGCCAAGCGGGACCCAATGAGCAGTTCTTC. The encoded protein is CASSQAGPNEQFF. V and J are TRBV4-1 and TRBJ2-1; either TRBD1 or TRBD2 may fit D (5 bases each). Looked up from germline, CDR1 is MGHRA and CDR2 is YSYEKL. The CDR3 covers 13 residues. Trimming stripped 1 base from V and 6 bases from J, with 7 bases between.

The gene calls are TRBV30 and TRBJ1-6, with D perhaps matching TRBD1 (5 bases). The germline gives CDR1 GTSNPN, CDR2 SVGIG (reference sequence). The V and J ends lost 1 base and 5 bases respectively, with 15 bases between them. This CDR3 is 16 amino acids long. CDR3 sequence reads: CAWSGRVLGDNSPLHF. For the CDR3, the DNA is TGTGCCTGGAGTGGGCGGGTATTAGGGGATAATTCACCCCTCCACTTT.

The rearrangement uses TRBV13 and TRBJ2-1; the D gene is possibly TRBD2 (6 bases). V dropped 5 bases and J dropped 1 base, with 12 bases sitting between them. The germline V gene encodes CDR1 PRHDT and CDR2 FYEKMQ (reference sequence). The CDR3 is 15 amino acids. In DNA form, the CDR3 reads TGTGCCAGCAGCCACGGGGGTCTATCCTACAATGAGCAGTTCTTC. Protein: CASSHGGLSYNEQFF.

This rearrangement joins TRBV10-2 to TRBJ1-5; possibly TRBD1 for D (5 bases). The germline V gene encodes CDR1 WSHSY and CDR2 SAAADI. The CDR3 is made up of 14 amino acids. V lost 8 bases and J lost 4, with 15 bases in between. The CDR3 loop is CASGGELSNQPQHF. As DNA, the CDR3 is TGCGCCAGCGGGGGGGAACTGAGTAATCAGCCCCAGCATTTT.

The rearrangement joins TRBV5-4 to TRBJ1-2; tentatively, D is TRBD1 (5 bases). Between the trimmed V and J ends, which lost 0 bases and 8 bases, there was a span of 20 bases. CDR3 length equals 16 residues. Germline loops: CDR1 SGHNT, CDR2 YYREEE (reference sequence). The CDR3 sequence is CASSLGGAGERKGYTF. CDR3 nucleotides: TGTGCCAGCAGCTTGGGTGGGGCCGGCGAGAGAAAGGGCTACACCTTC.

The V gene is TRBV19, the J gene TRBJ1-2; TRBD1 is a possible D gene (6 bases). The CDR3 contains 17 residues. Germline CDR1 is LNHDA and CDR2 is SQIVND (reference sequence). The V end lost 4 bases, the J end lost 1 base, and 19 bases lay between the germline ends. The CDR3 region has the DNA TGTGCCAGTAGTACGGGGGGCAACTGGGATTTTAACTATGGCTACACCTTC. It translates to CASSTGGNWDFNYGYTF.

V usage is TRBV7-3 and J usage is TRBJ2-1; 8 bases map to TRBD2. V lost 0 bases, J lost 9 bases, and 7 bases stayed unmatched. Germline CDR1 is SGHTA and CDR2 is FQGTGA. This CDR3 has 15 residues. The CDR3 coding sequence is TGTGCCAGCAGCTTAACTAGCGGGGACCCCGGTGAGCAGTTCTTC. Translation: CASSLTSGDPGEQFF.

The chain uses TRBV15 and TRBJ1-3, with TRBD1 as a possible D gene (6 bases). V was cut by 1 base and J by 4 bases, with 11 bases left in between. Germline CDR1 LNHNV, CDR2 YYDKDF (reference sequence). The CDR3 covers 15 residues. The CDR3 sequence: CATSRALTGGNTIYF. In DNA form, the CDR3 reads TGTGCCACCAGCAGAGCCTTGACAGGAGGAAACACCATATATTTT. Combining the CDR3 with reference TRBV15 and TRBJ1-3 gives the whole variable domain DAMVIQNPRYQVTQFGKPVTLSCSQTLNHNVMYWYQQKSSQAPKLLFHYYDKDFNNEADTPDNFQSRRPNTSFCFLDIRSPGLGDTAMYLCATSRALTGGNTIYFGEGSWLTVV.

About this clone itself: One end of the junction is discordant with germline, which a read error may explain. The chain joins TRBV28 to TRBJ1-4; D is undetermined. This CDR3 is built from 12 residues. Germline CDR1 MDHEN, CDR2 SYDVKM. CDR3 sequence (DNA): TGTGCCAGCAGTGACCCCCCCCGAGGTGGGGAATTT. Its translation is CASSDPPRGGEF. Based on the CDR3 plus reference TRBV28 and TRBJ1-4, the full variable domain is DVKVTQSSRYLVKRTGEKVFLECVQDMDHENMFWYRQDPGLGLRLIYFSYDVKMKEKGDIPEGYSVSREKKERFSLILESASTNQTSMYLCASSDPPRGGEFGSGTQLSVL.